A selection of T cell receptor beta chains follows, all from one sample in a study of neoadjuvant anti-PD-1 for oral cavity cancer. Measured with immunoSEQ multiplex PCR; TCRdb has only the in-frame clones, and not every one. The repertoire consists of about 61,000 clones, with approximately 80% occurring once and the leading ten covering 2.5% to 3%. The starting material was PBMCs, obtained before nivolumab (anti-PD-1) treatment. Every receptor here comes from a person aged 40 to 85 with oral cavity squamous cell carcinoma. CDR3s include the opening cysteine and the closing phenylalanine or tryptophan. Fields, in order: J gene, clone size, CDR3 length, D gene, V gene, CDR3 protein, CDR3 DNA. A D gene is named only where the DNA matches it firmly. Size tells how often a clone was seen (once, few, many) or the class of an expanded clone, and some rows leave it out.

TRBJ1-3,-,15,TRBD1,TRBV11-3,CASSPGQGPGNTIYF,TGTGCCAGCAGTCCCGGACAGGGCCCTGGAAACACCATATATTTT
TRBJ2-1,-,15,TRBD1,TRBV2,CASSAGPGQPNEQFF,TGTGCCAGCAGTGCAGGTCCGGGACAGCCCAATGAGCAGTTCTTC
TRBJ2-4,-,17,-,TRBV5-8,CASSAGNLLLAKNIQYF,TGTGCCAGCAGCGCCGGGAACCTACTTCTAGCCAAAAACATTCAGTACTTC
TRBJ2-6,-,14,-,TRBV11-1,CASSPRGGANVLTF,TGTGCCAGCAGCCCCAGGGGCGGGGCCAACGTCCTGACTTTC
TRBJ1-5,-,14,TRBD1,TRBV5-8,CASSSGQIRQPQHF,TGTGCCAGCAGTTCGGGACAGATACGGCAGCCCCAGCATTTT
TRBJ2-6,-,15,-,TRBV19,CASSIGQGRANVLTF,TGTGCCAGTAGTATTGGGCAAGGCAGGGCCAACGTCCTGACTTTC
TRBJ2-5,-,14,TRBD2,TRBV7-9,CASRETSGRETQYF,TGTGCCAGCAGGGAGACTAGCGGGAGAGAGACCCAGTACTTC
TRBJ2-7,-,13,TRBD1,TRBV7-2,CASSHRGLYEQYF,TGTGCCAGCAGCCACAGGGGGCTGTACGAGCAGTACTTC
TRBJ2-7,few,16,TRBD1,TRBV5-5,CASSSQGANNLNEQYF,TGTGCCAGCAGCTCACAGGGGGCCAATAATCTTAATGAGCAGTACTTC
TRBJ1-6,-,17,-,TRBV19,CASSMMDSLTHNSPLHF,TGTGCCAGTAGTATGATGGACTCCTTAACCCATAATTCACCCCTCCACTTT
TRBJ1-1,-,13,-,TRBV5-6,CASSRGSATEAFF,TGTGCCAGCAGCCGCGGAAGTGCCACTGAAGCTTTCTTT
TRBJ1-6,-,13,-,TRBV6-4,CASSESKYSPLHF,TGTGCCAGCAGTGAGTCAAAATATTCACCCCTCCACTTT
TRBJ1-5,-,14,TRBD1,TRBV10-3,CAISESTGNQPQHF,TGTGCCATCAGTGAGTCGACAGGGAATCAGCCCCAGCATTTT
TRBJ2-7,few,15,TRBD2,TRBV5-4,CASSTLAGGFYEQYF,TGTGCCAGCAGCACACTAGCGGGGGGCTTTTACGAGCAGTACTTC
TRBJ2-1,few,18,TRBD2,TRBV9,CASSVKDGGAMERNEQFF,TGTGCCAGCAGCGTAAAGGACGGGGGGGCCATGGAGAGAAATGAGCAGTTCTTC
TRBJ1-2,-,17,-,TRBV30,CAWSVPRGRGGNYGYTF,TGTGCCTGGAGTGTACCCCGGGGACGGGGAGGTAACTATGGCTACACCTTC
TRBJ2-3,-,12,-,TRBV10-3,CAISGGADTQYF,TGTGCCATCAGTGGGGGCGCAGATACGCAGTATTTT
TRBJ1-2,-,14,-,TRBV7-2,CASSLDWGLSGYTF,TGTGCCAGCAGCTTAGATTGGGGATTGAGTGGCTACACCTTC
TRBJ2-3,-,16,TRBD2,TRBV7-2,CASSLAGGGGSDTQYF,TGTGCCAGCAGCTTAGCGGGAGGCGGGGGATCAGATACGCAGTATTTT
TRBJ2-3,few,13,-,TRBV2,CASSVNPTDTQYF,TGTGCCAGCAGCGTTAACCCCACAGATACGCAGTATTTT
TRBJ2-7,-,15,-,TRBV27,CASSLYGESSYEQYF,TGTGCCAGCAGTTTATACGGCGAGAGCTCCTACGAGCAGTACTTC
TRBJ1-2,-,15,TRBD1,TRBV30,CAWSVARGQGGGYTF,TGTGCCTGGAGTGTAGCCCGTGGGCAGGGGGGGGGCTACACCTTC
TRBJ1-1,-,14,-,TRBV6-1,CASSDRQGNTEAFF,TGTGCCAGCAGTGATCGGCAGGGTAACACTGAAGCTTTCTTT
TRBJ2-6,-,17,TRBD1,TRBV4-1,CASSSRDSPSGANVLTF,TGCGCCAGCAGCTCTCGGGACAGCCCCTCTGGGGCCAACGTCCTGACTTTC
TRBJ2-5,-,16,TRBD1,TRBV5-1,CASSFPGQGASKTQYF,TGCGCCAGCAGCTTTCCGGGACAGGGGGCTTCGAAGACCCAGTACTTC
TRBJ1-3,-,11,-,TRBV7-9,CASSLGEPIYF,TGTGCCAGCAGCTTGGGGGAGCCCATATATTTT
TRBJ1-2,few,18,-,TRBV7-9,CASSLGLGAGEVRYGYTF,TGTGCCAGCAGCTTAGGGCTTGGGGCAGGGGAGGTTCGCTATGGCTACACCTTC
TRBJ1-1,few,13,-,TRBV10-2,CASRTGLNTEAFF,TGCGCCAGCAGAACAGGGTTGAACACTGAAGCTTTCTTT
TRBJ1-1,-,15,-,TRBV5-1,CASSLRGQKNTEAFF,TGCGCCAGCAGCTTGAGGGGACAAAAGAACACTGAAGCTTTCTTT
TRBJ2-6,-,13,-,TRBV29-1,CSVVPSGANVLTF,TGCAGCGTCGTCCCTTCTGGGGCCAACGTCCTGACTTTC
TRBJ1-5,few,14,-,TRBV10-1,CASGASGSNQPQHF,TGCGCCAGCGGAGCATCGGGGAGCAATCAGCCCCAGCATTTT
TRBJ2-3,-,15,TRBD2,TRBV27,CASSSFSGGRGTQYF,TGTGCCAGCAGTTCCTTTAGCGGGGGGCGGGGTACGCAGTATTTT
TRBJ1-6,-,19,TRBD1,TRBV5-1,CASSLEVQGLSSYNSPLHF,TGCGCCAGCAGCTTGGAGGTACAGGGGTTGAGCTCCTATAATTCACCCCTCCACTTT
TRBJ2-7,-,16,-,TRBV30,CAWSVHIGITPYEQYF,TGTGCCTGGAGTGTACACATCGGGATTACCCCCTACGAGCAGTACTTC
TRBJ2-7,few,17,TRBD1,TRBV19,CASSSLGTDSGSYEQYF,TGTGCCAGTAGTAGCCTCGGGACAGACTCAGGGTCTTACGAGCAGTACTTC
TRBJ2-1,-,11,-,TRBV5-1,CASSLHNEQFF,TGCGCCAGCAGCCTCCACAATGAGCAGTTCTTC
TRBJ2-1,-,15,-,TRBV12-5,CASGLYRDSYNEQFF,TGTGCTAGTGGTTTGTACAGGGACTCCTACAATGAGCAGTTCTTC
TRBJ1-2,-,13,-,TRBV2,CASSAWSNYGYTF,TGTGCCAGCAGTGCATGGTCTAACTATGGCTACACCTTC
TRBJ2-3,few,12,-,TRBV6-5,CASSQDYHTQYF,TGTGCCAGCAGCCAGGACTATCATACGCAGTATTTT
TRBJ2-1,-,12,TRBD2,TRBV6-1,CASSALGRAKFF,TGTGCCAGCAGTGCACTTGGGAGGGCTAAGTTCTTC
TRBJ1-1,-,13,-,TRBV5-4,CASSLSAARRAFF,TGTGCCAGCAGCTTATCGGCGGCCCGGAGAGCTTTCTTT
TRBJ1-1,-,14,TRBD1,TRBV4-1,CASSPGQGNTEAFF,TGCGCCAGCAGCCCCGGACAGGGGAACACTGAAGCTTTCTTT
TRBJ1-1,-,14,TRBD1,TRBV9,CASSFGTGGTEAFF,TGTGCCAGCAGCTTCGGGACAGGGGGGACTGAAGCTTTCTTT
TRBJ1-1,-,15,-,TRBV6-1,CASSEISDGYTEAFF,TGTGCCAGCAGTGAAATCTCGGACGGCTACACTGAAGCTTTCTTT
TRBJ2-2,-,17,TRBD2,TRBV11-1,CASSPPGLAANTGELFF,TGTGCCAGCAGCCCCCCGGGACTAGCGGCGAACACCGGGGAGCTGTTTTTT
TRBJ2-1,-,15,-,TRBV6-6,CASRAGTASSNEQFF,TGTGCCAGCAGAGCCGGGACCGCGTCTTCCAATGAGCAGTTCTTC
TRBJ1-6,-,18,TRBD1,TRBV27,CASSLSWTGQTPNSPLHF,TGTGCCAGCAGTTTATCATGGACAGGGCAGACCCCAAATTCACCCCTCCACTTT
TRBJ1-2,-,15,TRBD1,TRBV25-1,CASSEWGQGSYGYTF,TGTGCCAGCAGTGAATGGGGACAGGGATCCTATGGCTACACCTTC